The 15 T cell receptor beta chains presented below share a single source sample, sequenced in a study of T cells after posttransplantation cyclophosphamide. The table came from immunoSEQ multiplex PCR; TCRdb's copy has only in-frame clones and leaves some out. The repertoire holds about 16,000 clones, with around 90% as singletons. Methotrexate plus calcineurin inhibitor accompanied controls' myeloablative marrow transplants; sampling was 1 year later. This specimen consisted of PBMCs, obtained after an allogeneic stem cell transplant with a calcineurin inhibitor and methotrexate. The receptors come from a male patient aged 45 to 59 who received an allogeneic stem cell transplant from an unrelated donor, was CMV-positive, and had chronic GVHD only. Some T cells may have come from the graft donor.

The chain joins TRBV7-3 to TRBJ2-1; D is possibly TRBD2 (5 bases). The CDR3 sequence is 14 residues long. Germline V gene lookup returns CDR1 SGHTA and CDR2 FQGTGA. V lost 0 bases and J 6 bases, leaving 9 bases between the germline ends. CDR3 in amino acids: CASSLTGLTNEQFF. The CDR3 nucleotides are TGTGCCAGCAGCTTAACCGGACTGACCAATGAGCAGTTCTTC.

The genes are TRBV6-5 and TRBJ2-7; unclear D gene. V was cut by 0 bases and J by 1 base, with 4 bases left in between. CDR1 is MNHEY, CDR2 SVGAGI, per germline. This CDR3 comprises 13 residues. The CDR3 sequence is CASSYSASYEQYF. The CDR3, as DNA: TGTGCCAGCAGTTACTCGGCATCCTACGAGCAGTACTTC.

This clone was picked up a small number of times. The chain links TRBV25-1 to TRBJ2-7; D perhaps matches TRBD1 (6 bases). This CDR3 has 14 residues. V dropped 7 bases and J dropped 0 bases, with 13 bases sitting between them. Germline CDR1 is MGHDK and CDR2 is SYGVNS. The DNA for the CDR3 is TGTGCCAGCATGAGGCCGGACAGCTCCTACGAGCAGTACTTC. It encodes CASMRPDSSYEQYF.

This sequence joins TRBV11-2 and TRBJ2-6; perhaps TRBD1 as D (6 bases). Germline-derived CDR1 and CDR2 are SGHAT and FQNNGV. The CDR3 runs 17 residues. The V and J ends lost 2 bases and 4 bases respectively, with 15 bases between them. CDR3 loop: CASSLLQGRAGANVLTF. CDR3 bases: TGTGCCAGCAGCTTATTACAGGGAAGAGCCGGGGCCAACGTCCTGACTTTC.

This chain uses TRBV9 with TRBJ2-7; a weak D match, TRBD2 (5 bases). V was shortened by 0 bases and J by 3 bases, with 10 bases between the two germline ends. Germline V CDR1 and CDR2: SGDLS, YYNGEE. This CDR3 has 14 amino acids. The CDR3 DNA is TGTGCCAGCAGCGTAGCCGGGGATAACTACGAGCAGTACTTC. This gives the protein CASSVAGDNYEQYF. Combining the CDR3 with reference TRBV9 and TRBJ2-7 gives the whole variable domain DSGVTQTPKHLITATGQRVTLRCSPRSGDLSVYWYQQSLDQGLQFLIQYYNGEERAKGNILERFSAQQFPDLHSELNLSSLELGDSALYFCASSVAGDNYEQYFGPGTRLTVT.

The genes are TRBV5-1 and TRBJ2-1; 9 positions match TRBD1. The CDR3 consists of 23 residues. The germline V gene encodes CDR1 SGHRS and CDR2 YFSETQ. V lost 0 bases to trimming and J lost 4 bases; unmatched junction nucleotides: 26. In DNA, the CDR3 is TGCGCCAGCAGCTTGGGATTTTACGAGGACAGGGGAACGTTTGGGCTACCGTACAATGAGCAGTTCTTC. Its translation is CASSLGFYEDRGTFGLPYNEQFF. The whole variable domain, filled in from reference TRBV5-1 and TRBJ2-1, reads KAGVTQTPRYLIKTRGQQVTLSCSPISGHRSVSWYQQTPGQGLQFLFEYFSETQRNKGNFPGRFSGRQFSNSRSEMNVSTLELGDSALYLCASSLGFYEDRGTFGLPYNEQFFGPGTRLTVL.

The rearrangement links TRBV5-1 to TRBJ1-1; no clear D. Trimming cost V 3 bases and J 0 bases, with 12 bases left between them. In germline, CDR1 is SGHRS, CDR2 YFSETQ. This CDR3 region has 15 residues. CDR3 in DNA: TGCGCCAGCAGCTCAAGCCCCATCATGAACACTGAAGCTTTCTTT. Translation gives CASSSSPIMNTEAFF.

In this sample, this clone turned up a few times. This chain uses TRBV6-6 with TRBJ1-4, with D possibly TRBD1 on 6 matching bases. V was clipped by 5 bases and J by 8 bases, with 15 bases between them. Looked up from germline, CDR1 is MNHNY and CDR2 is SVGAGI (reference sequence). CDR3 length: 14 residues. CDR3 sequence reads: CASSDRIDREKLFF. The CDR3 DNA reads as TGTGCCAGCAGTGACAGAATCGACAGGGAAAAACTGTTTTTT.

This chain joins TRBV5-1 and TRBJ1-1; no reliable D call. V was trimmed by 7 bases and J by 1 base, leaving 14 bases between them. The germline V gene encodes CDR1 SGHRS and CDR2 YFSETQ. The CDR3 runs to 14 residues. The CDR3: CASRSVTENTEAFF. As DNA, the CDR3 is TGCGCCAGCCGCAGCGTAACCGAGAACACTGAAGCTTTCTTT.

The rearrangement uses TRBV7-8 and TRBJ2-1, with 15 bases that match TRBD2. This CDR3 has 15 amino acids. Trimming cost V 7 bases and J 7 bases; bases outside gene matches: 5. Germline lookup yields CDR1 SGHVS and CDR2 FQNEAQ. This CDR3 reads CASTPGTSGGNEQFF. In nucleotides, the CDR3 is TGTGCCAGCACCCCCGGGACTAGCGGGGGGAATGAGCAGTTCTTC.

V and J are TRBV16 and TRBJ1-1; D is possibly TRBD1 (5 bases). Between the trimmed V and J ends, which lost 1 base and 1 base, there was a span of 7 bases. Germline CDR1 reads KGHSY; CDR2 reads FQNENV. CDR3 length: 14 amino acids. For the CDR3, the DNA is TGTGCCAGCAGCCAATTCACAGGGAACACTGAAGCTTTCTTT. Translated: CASSQFTGNTEAFF.

This CDR3 reads CASSIDRTGWAGYTF. CDR3 sequence (DNA): TGTGCCAGTAGTATAGACAGGACAGGGTGGGCCGGCTACACCTTC. The chain has TRBV19 and TRBJ1-2; 8 bases match TRBD1. V gave up 0 bases and J gave up 8 bases; unmatched junction bases: 8. CDR1 is LNHDA, CDR2 SQIVND, per germline (reference sequence). This CDR3 is built from 15 residues.

V is TRBV7-9 and J is TRBJ2-1, with D unresolved. V lost 4 bases, J lost 4 bases, and 11 bases lay in between. This CDR3 is built from 14 residues. Germline-derived CDR1 and CDR2 are SEHNR and FQNEAQ (reference sequence). The DNA for the CDR3 is TGTGCCAGCAGCTCCAGGCCCGAATACAATGAGCAGTTCTTC. Amino acids: CASSSRPEYNEQFF.

This chain joins TRBV7-9 and TRBJ1-2; D not resolved. Germline values: CDR1 SEHNR, CDR2 FQNEAQ (reference sequence). The CDR3 is 16 amino acids. V lost 5 bases and J lost 0, with 16 bases in between. The CDR3 loop is CASSPPRVGTNYGYTF. The CDR3 nucleotides are TGTGCCAGCAGCCCCCCGAGGGTAGGGACTAACTATGGCTACACCTTC.

This chain connects TRBV9 to TRBJ2-1; possibly TRBD2 for D (7 bases). The CDR3 covers 16 residues. Germline CDR1 and CDR2: SGDLS and YYNGEE. V lost 5 bases, J lost 9 bases, and 24 bases lay in between. The CDR3 protein is CASSQRTGRGAAEQFF. The CDR3 nucleotides are TGTGCCAGCAGTCAACGGACGGGACGGGGGGCCGCTGAGCAGTTCTTC.